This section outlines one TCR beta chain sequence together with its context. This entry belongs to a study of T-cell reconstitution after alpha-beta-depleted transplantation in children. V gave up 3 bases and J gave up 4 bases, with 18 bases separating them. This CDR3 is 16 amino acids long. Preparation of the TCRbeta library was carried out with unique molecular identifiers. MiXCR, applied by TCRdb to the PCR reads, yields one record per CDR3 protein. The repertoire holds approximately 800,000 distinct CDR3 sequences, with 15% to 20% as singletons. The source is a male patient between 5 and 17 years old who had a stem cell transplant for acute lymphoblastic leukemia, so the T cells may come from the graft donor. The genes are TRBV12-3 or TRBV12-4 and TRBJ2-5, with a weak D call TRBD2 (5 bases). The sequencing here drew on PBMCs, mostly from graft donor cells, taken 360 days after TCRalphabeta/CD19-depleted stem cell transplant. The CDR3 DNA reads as TGTGCCAGCAGTTTTGCAGGTTTAGGTGGAGGAGAGACCCAGTACTTC. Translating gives CASSFAGLGGGETQYF.